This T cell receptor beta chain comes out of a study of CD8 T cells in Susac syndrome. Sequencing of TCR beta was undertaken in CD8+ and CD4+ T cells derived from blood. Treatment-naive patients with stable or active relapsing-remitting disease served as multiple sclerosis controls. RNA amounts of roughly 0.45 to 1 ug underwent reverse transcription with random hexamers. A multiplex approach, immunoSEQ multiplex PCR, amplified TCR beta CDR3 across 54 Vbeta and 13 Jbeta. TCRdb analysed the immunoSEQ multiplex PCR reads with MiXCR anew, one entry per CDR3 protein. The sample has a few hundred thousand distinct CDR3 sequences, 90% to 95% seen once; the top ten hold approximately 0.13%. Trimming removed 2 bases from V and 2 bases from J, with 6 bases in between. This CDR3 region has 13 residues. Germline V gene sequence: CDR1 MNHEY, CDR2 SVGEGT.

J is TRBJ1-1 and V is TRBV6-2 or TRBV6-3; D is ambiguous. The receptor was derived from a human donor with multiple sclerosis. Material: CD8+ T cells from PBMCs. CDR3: CASSYTVNTEAFF. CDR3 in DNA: TGTGCCAGCAGTTACACGGTTAACACTGAAGCTTTCTTT.